Listed below are T cell receptor beta chains from one sample, sequenced in a study of T cells in Graves' hyperthyroidism and ophthalmopathy. TCRdb processed the multiplex PCR reads anew with MiXCR; each CDR3 protein has one entry. The sample has 490,000 or so distinct CDR3 sequences, 40% to 50% seen once; the top ten hold approximately 44%. The sequenced sample was peripheral blood or thyroid tissue (not recorded which). The receptors originated from an adult woman with Graves' disease, either hyperthyroidism or ophthalmopathy (not recorded which). Each CDR3 is given with its conserved first and last residue. The D gene is left open where the match is weak. Clone size appears in some rows only: once, few, many, or a class for an expanded clone.

abundance,d_gene,v_gene,len,j_gene,CDR3aa,CDR3nt
.,TRBD1,TRBV2,14,TRBJ1-4,CASRTGQGREKLFF,TGTGCCAGCAGGACGGGACAGGGACGAGAAAAACTGTTTTTT
.,.,TRBV7-8,13,TRBJ1-2,CASSLRGNHGYTF,TGTGCCAGCAGCTTACGGGGGAACCATGGCTACACCTTC
.,.,TRBV9,13,TRBJ2-2,CASSVVDPGELFF,TGTGCCAGCAGCGTAGTCGACCCCGGGGAGCTGTTTTTT
few,TRBD1,TRBV7-2,14,TRBJ1-2,CASSTLGTAGTYTF,TGTGCCAGCAGTACCCTAGGGACAGCCGGCACATACACCTTC
.,.,TRBV7-9,16,TRBJ2-5,CASSPALGGGQETQYF,TGTGCCAGCAGCCCCGCTTTAGGGGGGGGACAAGAGACCCAGTACTTC
.,TRBD1,TRBV29-1,14,TRBJ2-7,CSVRQGGNTGELYF,TGCAGCGTTAGACAGGGGGGGAACACCGGGGAGCTGTACTTC
.,.,TRBV20-1,15,TRBJ2-5,CSARVVERVQETQYF,TGCAGTGCTAGAGTGGTGGAGCGGGTCCAAGAGACCCAGTACTTC
.,.,TRBV20-1,17,TRBJ1-2,CSAYTRDTSGASYGYTF,TGCAGTGCTTATACCCGGGACACTTCCGGGGCTAGCTATGGCTACACCTTC
.,TRBD1,TRBV20-1,12,TRBJ1-1,CSAGQMNTEAFF,TGCAGTGCGGGACAGATGAACACTGAAGCTTTCTTT
few,.,TRBV7-9,17,TRBJ1-6,CASSLAGGLHGNSPLHF,TGTGCCAGCAGCTTAGCGGGGGGGCTTCATGGGAATTCACCCCTCCACTTT
many,.,TRBV5-6,13,TRBJ1-5,CASSFYSNQPQHF,TGTGCCAGCAGCTTTTATAGCAATCAGCCCCAGCATTTT
.,.,TRBV6-1,11,TRBJ2-7,CASILSYEQYF,TGTGCCAGCATTTTAAGCTACGAGCAGTACTTC
many,.,TRBV15,15,TRBJ2-5,CAVGGGREDRETQYF,TGTGCCGTCGGGGGCGGCAGGGAAGATAGAGAGACCCAGTACTTC
.,.,TRBV7-2,14,TRBJ1-3,CASSNRDIGNTIYF,TGTGCCAGCAGCAACCGGGACATCGGAAACACCATATATTTT
.,.,TRBV15,15,TRBJ1-6,CATTERVDGNSPLHF,TGTGCCACCACGGAGCGGGTGGATGGGAATTCACCCCTCCACTTT
once,.,TRBV5-1,15,TRBJ2-7,CASSIQPGQNYEQYF,TGCGCCAGCAGCATACAACCAGGCCAAAACTACGAGCAGTACTTC
.,TRBD1,TRBV7-3,16,TRBJ2-6,CASLGTGVAGANVLTF,TGTGCCAGTCTCGGGACAGGGGTCGCCGGGGCCAACGTCCTGACTTTC
few,.,TRBV20-1,11,TRBJ1-1,CSARKLDQAFF,TGCAGTGCTAGAAAATTGGACCAAGCTTTCTTT
.,.,TRBV7-2,16,TRBJ1-2,CASSLAAGSLGVGYTF,TGTGCCAGCAGCTTAGCTGCAGGCTCCCTGGGGGTTGGCTACACCTTC
many,.,TRBV11-2,15,TRBJ1-2,CASSSVGGVIYGYTF,TGTGCCAGCAGCTCAGTAGGGGGGGTCATCTATGGCTACACCTTC
once,TRBD1,TRBV7-2,13,TRBJ1-6,CASTDRGGSPLHF,TGTGCCAGCACGGACAGGGGTGGCTCACCCCTCCACTTT
.,TRBD2,TRBV4-3,15,TRBJ2-5,CASSQDGLARKTQYF,TGCGCCAGCAGCCAAGATGGACTAGCCAGGAAGACCCAGTACTTC
.,TRBD2,TRBV5-1,15,TRBJ2-7,CASSLTGTSGDEQYF,TGCGCCAGCAGCTTAACCGGGACTAGCGGGGACGAGCAGTACTTC
.,.,TRBV28,14,TRBJ1-1,CASSDTTGATEAFF,TGTGCCAGCAGCGATACGACAGGAGCGACTGAAGCTTTCTTT
many,.,TRBV12-3/TRBV12-4,13,TRBJ1-2,CASRSNGIYGYTF,TGTGCCAGCAGATCAAACGGGATTTATGGCTACACCTTC
.,TRBD2,TRBV5-1,15,TRBJ2-5,CASAPGLAGQETQYF,TGCGCCAGCGCGCCGGGACTAGCGGGACAAGAGACCCAGTACTTC
many,TRBD1,TRBV20-1,12,TRBJ1-4,CSYRGPNEKLFF,TGCAGCTACAGGGGGCCTAATGAAAAACTGTTTTTT
few,.,TRBV7-2,15,TRBJ2-7,CASSFTAGEPYEQYF,TGTGCCAGCAGCTTTACAGCTGGGGAGCCCTACGAGCAGTACTTC
many,.,TRBV5-4,15,TRBJ2-5,CASSPTSIGKETQYF,TGTGCCAGCAGCCCGACTAGTATAGGGAAAGAGACCCAGTACTTC
.,.,TRBV7-2,11,TRBJ1-3,CASSSRAARSF,TGTGCCAGCAGTTCTCGGGCCGCCCGGAGTTTT
few,TRBD1,TRBV11-2,13,TRBJ1-4,CASSRGQDEKLFF,TGTGCCAGCAGCCGGGGACAGGACGAAAAACTGTTTTTT
many,.,TRBV28,13,TRBJ2-5,CASSFTHQETQYF,TGTGCCAGCAGTTTTACACACCAAGAGACCCAGTACTTC
many,TRBD1,TRBV20-1,14,TRBJ1-2,CSARRDREIYGYTF,TGCAGTGCTAGACGGGACAGGGAAATCTATGGCTACACCTTC
.,TRBD2,TRBV7-8,16,TRBJ2-5,CASSLTGLAGDETQYF,TGTGCCAGCAGCTTAACCGGACTAGCGGGAGATGAGACCCAGTACTTC
many,TRBD1,TRBV10-3,13,TRBJ1-3,CAIRTGGADTIYF,TGTGCCATCAGGACAGGGGGCGCGGACACCATATATTTT
.,.,TRBV9,13,TRBJ1-5,CASSAGTAQPQHF,TGTGCCAGCAGCGCGGGGACGGCTCAGCCCCAGCATTTT
.,TRBD2,TRBV10-3,22,TRBJ2-5,CAISESGTSGRNTGEQQETQYF,TGTGCCATCAGTGAGTCGGGGACTAGCGGGAGGAACACCGGGGAGCAACAAGAGACCCAGTACTTC
.,.,TRBV7-8,16,TRBJ2-5,CASRISDRVAPETQYF,TGTGCCAGCAGAATCAGTGACCGGGTAGCCCCAGAGACCCAGTACTTC
many,TRBD1,TRBV7-9,16,TRBJ1-1,CASSLIPGQGNTEAFF,TGTGCCAGCAGCTTGATCCCGGGACAGGGGAACACTGAAGCTTTCTTT
many,TRBD1,TRBV6-2/TRBV6-3,13,TRBJ1-5,CASSGTDLGPQHF,TGTGCCAGCAGTGGGACAGACTTGGGGCCCCAGCATTTT
.,.,TRBV20-1,14,TRBJ1-5,CSASRRATDQPQHF,TGCAGTGCTAGTAGGAGGGCGACGGATCAGCCCCAGCATTTT
many,TRBD1,TRBV7-8,16,TRBJ2-5,CASSANSNRGQETQYF,TGTGCCAGCAGCGCCAACTCGAACAGGGGCCAAGAGACCCAGTACTTC